What follows is one T cell receptor (beta chain) and its context. Original methodology: Nucleated cell counts were estimated from reference gene primer amplification. The repertoire was sequenced with immunoSEQ multiplex PCR; TCRdb's copy has only in-frame clones and lacks some. The V and J calls and clone size were taken over from that table, and D and trimming were inferred from the DNA. This table holds about 75,000 clones, 84% found once. This entry is derived from a study of blood T cell repertoires in COVID-19. Study overall: Samples representing acute and convalescent COVID-19 were sourced from the United States, Italy and Spain. From T cells, B-cell-depleted T cells, or PBMCs came the material, which was cDNA or gDNA.

Trimming shortened V by 2 bases and J by 3 bases, and 17 bases separated the two germline ends. The CDR3 is 16 residues long. The germline gives CDR1 MNHEY, CDR2 SVGEGT. The clonotype originates from a woman in her fifties or sixties with acute or convalescent COVID-19. Sequenced input: peripheral blood. This sequence joins TRBV6-2 or TRBV6-3 and TRBJ2-7, with a tentative D call TRBD1 (6 bases). The CDR3 bases are TGTGCCAGCAGTTACCTTACCGGGACACCCATCTACGAGCAGTACTTC. Residues: CASSYLTGTPIYEQYF.